Only a few counts were recorded for the clone carrying this TCR beta chain. This specimen belongs to a study of read filtering for tumor transcriptome and immune sequencing. Study overall: TCR-mapped reads were about 3.5 to 10.27 million with IR-seq versus roughly 85 to 1,300 with RNA-seq.

Trimming cost V 10 bases and J 1 base, with 11 bases left between them. The CDR3 is 12 residues long. Germline V gives CDR1 MDHEN, CDR2 SYDVKM. The library was built from approximately 400 ng RNA with molecular barcoded adaptors for alpha/delta and beta/gamma chains. TCRdb ran MiXCR on the reads and lists one entry per CDR3 protein. Here the sample spans tens of thousands of distinct CDR3 sequences, around 21% being singletons. The sequenced sample was a population of CD138-negative cells sorted from bone marrow. The chain employs TRBV28 and TRBJ2-7; a possible D gene is TRBD1 (6 bases). The receptor's source is a donor at least 40 years old with multiple myeloma. The CDR3 bases are TGTGCCACCATGGACAGTTCCTACGAGCAGTACTTC. This codes for CATMDSSYEQYF.